This T cell receptor (beta chain) appears in the sequencing data of a study of blood T cell repertoires in COVID-19 (dated by TCRdb to 2018 to 2020). Background on the whole study: Samples covering the acute and convalescent phases of COVID-19 were provided by collaborators in the United States, Italy and Spain. The material from the prospective study consisted of cDNA or gDNA derived from T cells, B-cell-depleted T cells, or PBMCs. Deeply sampled blood TCRbeta repertoires from subjects exposed to, actively infected with, or recovered from COVID-19 were included in the dataset. The repertoires were released in a freely available public database intended as a resource for research on the immune response to SARS-CoV-2. Samples came from the ongoing ImmuneRACE study (first 160 participants) plus 1,254 subjects from 6 global collaborators. Nearly every sample came with metadata listing a de-identified subject ID, COVID-19 status, age in years and sex. Where available, HLA class I and class II types were taken from metadata supplied by the sample provider and were not determined by assay-based typing.

In the prospective study, participants were about 18 to 95 years old, resided in fewer than 25 geographic areas of the United States, and were enrolled through a virtual design. Cohort assignment in the prospective study relied on participant-reported clinical history from a screening survey and a study questionnaire. Recovered participants in ImmuneRACE Cohort 3 were defined by two consecutive negative NP/OP PCR tests, clearance by a healthcare professional, or resolution of symptoms. Mobile phlebotomists in the prospective study collected whole blood, serum and a nasopharyngeal or oropharyngeal swab from every participant. Additional blood draws and questionnaires over a 2-month period could optionally be provided by prospective study participants. Before DNA extraction, blood samples from the prospective study were shipped at room temperature or frozen. To note about this clone: Its antigen is not yet known. Per-base quality was not reported, and no clone a single base away is much larger than it.

Ends trimmed: V by 3 bases, J by 8 bases; bases unmatched to a gene: 10. The CDR1 and CDR2 encoded by the germline V gene are MRHNA and SNTAGT. Including the terminal cysteine and phenylalanine, the CDR3 comprises 15 residues. The sequence is cut down to CDR3 DNA, 45 bases in frame from base 1. Results the study describes overall, beyond this receptor: Clinical and demographic metadata were provided uncurated, with the amount varying by source and participant.

TCRbeta CDR3 regions were amplified from genomic DNA using the immunoSEQ Assay, a bias-controlled multiplex PCR. Regarding the original processing steps: The number of nucleated cells in each sample was estimated from the amplification of reference gene primers within the assay. To quantify the absolute abundance of each unique TCRbeta CDR3 rearrangement, sequence reads were collapsed and filtered. For each sample, productive Simpson clonality was calculated by taking the square root of Simpson's diversity index across productive rearrangements. Drawn from immuneACCESS, this table holds only the in-frame rearrangements with V and J called that TCRdb kept. Clones are partly lost; checked studies trace under half to an unresolved V gene and leave the rest unexplained. That table gives V, J and clone size, and the DNA gave D and trimming. This sample lists 110,000 to 150,000 clones; around 81% were detected once. The ten largest clones add up to 6.2% of the sample.

The sample consisted of PBMCs or T cells enriched from blood (not recorded which). The clonotype originates from a middle-aged woman who had recovered from COVID-19. This chain is built from TRBV6-4 and TRBJ1-2, with 9 bases in between that match TRBD1. The nucleotides are TGTGCCAGCAGTGAGACAGGGGGTGCAGTATGGGGCTACACCTTC. The resulting protein is CASSETGGAVWGYTF.